Many counts were recorded for the clone carrying this TCR beta chain. The data belong to a study of T cells in Graves' hyperthyroidism and ophthalmopathy. Looked up from germline, CDR1 is DFQATT and CDR2 is SNEGSKA (reference sequence). The V and J ends lost 4 bases and 3 bases respectively, with 13 bases between them. The CDR3 has 13 residues. There were TCR beta CDR3 regions amplified from RNA transcripts. The primer set for the first-round RT-PCR of the TCR CDR3 was HTBI. MiXCR was run by TCRdb on the multiplex PCR reads, yielding one entry per CDR3 protein. The sample holds some 650,000 distinct CDR3 sequences, more than 15% seen once.

The V call is TRBV20-1, the J call TRBJ2-7; D possibly corresponds to TRBD1 (5 bases). Sequenced sample: blood. The source is a woman in her forties with Graves' ophthalmopathy. CDR3 DNA: TGCAGTGCTAACCCTCGAACAGGCTACGAGCAGTACTTC. Amino acid sequence: CSANPRTGYEQYF.